The TCR beta chain under discussion was sequenced for a study of cytomegalovirus exposure and HLA in healthy donors. Study in general: Within the Caucasian-associated ancestry cluster were around four fifths of the roughly 360 genotyped donors. Notes on the study in general: Near-uniform donor sequencing depth was presumed by presence/absence analyses. Among TCR beta chains, those listed as cytomegalovirus-associated numbered over 150. TCR beta V- and J-gene trimming was later associated with a missense DCLRE1C variant.

Amplification used 60 Vbeta primers and 13 Jbeta primers. Repertoires were generated with immunoSEQ multiplex PCR, while TCRdb's copy carries only in-frame clones and drops some. Here the sample spans under 150,000 clones, roughly 82% being singletons. The V gene's germline CDR1 is MNHEY and CDR2 SVGAGI. Trimming pared 10 bases from V and 2 bases from J, leaving 12 bases between. This CDR3 contains 12 residues. Points on this clone: Its specificity is unknown.

Sequencing input: PBMCs. The TCR was taken from a boy younger than 18 in good health and CMV-seronegative. The V call is TRBV6-5, the J call TRBJ2-7; tentatively, D is TRBD1 (6 bases). This CDR3 is CATTGITYEQYF. CDR3 bases: TGTGCCACCACAGGGATCACCTACGAGCAGTACTTC.